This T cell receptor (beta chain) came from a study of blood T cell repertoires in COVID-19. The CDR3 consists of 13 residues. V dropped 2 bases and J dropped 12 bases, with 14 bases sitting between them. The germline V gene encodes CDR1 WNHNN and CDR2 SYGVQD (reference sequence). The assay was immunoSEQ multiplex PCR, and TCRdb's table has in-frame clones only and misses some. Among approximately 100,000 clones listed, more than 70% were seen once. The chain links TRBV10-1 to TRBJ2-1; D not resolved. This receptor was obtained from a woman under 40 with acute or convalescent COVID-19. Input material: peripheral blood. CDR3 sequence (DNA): TGCGCCAGCAGTGAGAGTATTATTAGAGGGCAGTTCTTC. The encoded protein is CASSESIIRGQFF.